This T cell receptor (beta chain) was captured in a study of cytomegalovirus exposure and HLA in healthy donors. After removal of 4 bases from V and 0 bases from J, the junction contained 2 bases not matched to a gene. This CDR3 contains 14 residues. CDR1 is SGDLS, CDR2 YYNGEE, per germline. It was with 60 Vbeta and 13 Jbeta primers that the PCR ran. Using immunoSEQ multiplex PCR, the repertoire was profiled, and TCRdb retains in-frame clones only, with some absent. The sample has more than 100,000 clones, around 9% seen once. The sample holds a few counts of this clone. This clonotype was obtained from a woman aged 40-49 years in good health and CMV-seropositive. The V gene is TRBV9, the J gene TRBJ1-1; TRBD1 matches 8 bases. Sequencing was done on a sample of PBMCs. Here the CDR3 reads CASSPGQVNTEAFF. The DNA for the CDR3 is TGTGCCAGCAGCCCGGGACAGGTGAACACTGAAGCTTTCTTT.